A selection of T cell receptor beta chains follows, all from one sample in a study of blood T cells in healthy people across ages. TCRdb used MiXCR to reprocess the 5' RACE reads, holding one entry per CDR3 protein. The profile shows 700,000 to 800,000 distinct CDR3 sequences, 43% of them singletons. The sequenced material came from blood. The receptors were gathered from a woman aged 55-69 years in good health. Both conserved end residues are part of each CDR3. Each record gives: V gene, J gene, CDR3 protein.

V: TRBV3-1
J: TRBJ2-1
CDR3: CASSQSGGVGIEQFF

V: TRBV25-1
J: TRBJ2-2
CDR3: CASSPTVNTGELFF

V: TRBV7-9
J: TRBJ2-3
CDR3: CASSFSTSTDTQYF

V: TRBV30
J: TRBJ2-7
CDR3: CAWSPGGRDEQYF

V: TRBV7-2
J: TRBJ1-5
CDR3: CASSLGDSPKRPQHF

V: TRBV7-2
J: TRBJ1-1
CDR3: CASSLVMGANTEAFF

V: TRBV9
J: TRBJ2-7
CDR3: CASGGTSTYEQYF

V: TRBV6-4
J: TRBJ1-2
CDR3: CASSDGQGIYGYTF

V: TRBV3-1
J: TRBJ2-7
CDR3: CASSWQGRDYNEQYF

V: TRBV5-1
J: TRBJ2-1
CDR3: CASIPNQGYNEQFF

V: TRBV4-2
J: TRBJ2-1
CDR3: CASSQVLQLAGGNEQFF

V: TRBV18
J: TRBJ2-1
CDR3: CASSSDEQFF

V: TRBV21-1
J: TRBJ1-2
CDR3: CASSKSRKRTLHYGYTF

V: TRBV29-1
J: TRBJ2-7
CDR3: CSVGGRRWEQYF

V: TRBV27
J: TRBJ1-6
CDR3: CASRTDNRYNSPLHF

V: TRBV20-1
J: TRBJ2-3
CDR3: CSARVPSGVLSTDTQYF

V: TRBV9
J: TRBJ1-2
CDR3: CASSTRTDGYTF

V: TRBV5-4
J: TRBJ2-3
CDR3: CASSLKGLASDTQYF

V: TRBV29-1
J: TRBJ2-1
CDR3: CSVDSRRREGRKEQFF

V: TRBV20-1
J: TRBJ2-3
CDR3: CSARALRGARTDTQYF

V: TRBV28
J: TRBJ2-1
CDR3: CASSSLAGATTYNEQFF

V: TRBV7-8
J: TRBJ2-5
CDR3: CASSLATLRGVLVNEQYF